This T cell receptor beta chain was obtained from a study of cytomegalovirus exposure and HLA in healthy donors. Study-wide results and limits: An ancestry cluster, one associated with Asian ancestry, reportedly showed fewer N-insertions than the roughly 700-donor mean in a later analysis. In vitro confirmation showed three CMV-associated chains to be CMV antigen specific. TCR beta V- and J-gene trimming was later associated with a missense DCLRE1C variant. Segments of the TCR beta V type were, in most cases, productive about 87% or about 30% of the time in an earlier analysis.

This CDR3 is 13 amino acids long. Trimming took 4 bases from V and 7 from J, leaving 13 bases between them. Germline loops: CDR1 SGHTA, CDR2 FQGNSA. In the case of this clone: Its cognate antigen is unknown.

The PCR employed 60 Vbeta primers together with 13 Jbeta primers. The data were produced by immunoSEQ multiplex PCR, yet TCRdb's version contains in-frame clones alone and is incomplete. The table lists approximately 160,000 clones, 70% of them singletons. Specimen: PBMCs. The V and J genes are TRBV7-2 and TRBJ1-2; maybe TRBD1 (5 bases). The clonotype was recovered from a man aged 18-30 years in good health and CMV-seropositive. CDR3 bases: TGTGCCAGCAGCTCTCTGGGGGGGATTGGCTACACCTTC. Translated: CASSSLGGIGYTF.